This T cell receptor (beta chain) was found in a study of blood T cell repertoires in COVID-19. CDR1 KGHDR and CDR2 SFDVKD come from the germline V gene. The V and J ends lost 5 bases and 1 base, in that order; junction bases with no gene match: 3. The CDR3 is 14 residues long. Some clones are missing from TCRdb's copy, which holds only in-frame ones; the method was immunoSEQ multiplex PCR. Altogether around 300,000 clones are present, roughly 91% being singletons, with the ten largest covering over 8.5%. Cohort placement rested on clinical history that participants reported themselves. Recovered status applied to Cohort 3 donors who had two consecutive negative PCRs. It also applied to those with clearance or with symptom resolution.

The gene calls are TRBV24-1 and TRBJ2-5, with TRBD2 matching 7 bases. This receptor was taken from a woman aged 30 to 39 who had recovered from COVID-19. Sequencing was carried out using PBMCs or T cells enriched from blood (not recorded which). CDR3 loop: CATSVTSAQETQYF. CDR3 DNA: TGTGCCACCAGTGTAACTAGCGCCCAAGAGACCCAGTACTTC.